The clone carrying this T cell receptor (beta chain) was detected many times. Germline V gene lookup returns CDR1 SNHLY and CDR2 FYNNEI. The CDR3 spans 16 residues. V dropped 9 bases and J dropped 0; count of bases not matched to a gene: 10. These data belong to a study of T cells in Graves' hyperthyroidism and ophthalmopathy. Researchers took RNA transcripts and amplified the TCR beta CDR3 regions from them. The HTBI primer set served for first-round RT-PCR of the TCR CDR3. TCRdb re-called the multiplex PCR reads with MiXCR, one entry per CDR3 protein. The table has around 340,000 distinct CDR3 sequences, around 18% seen once; the top ten hold roughly 15%.

The chain links TRBV2 to TRBJ2-2, with 7 positions matching TRBD1. The source is a woman aged 40 to 49 with Graves' ophthalmopathy. What was sequenced was blood. CDR3 sequence: CASGQEPRTNTGELFF. The DNA of the CDR3 is TGTGCCAGTGGACAGGAACCCCGTACGAACACCGGGGAGCTGTTTTTT. The full variable domain, its missing parts supplied by reference TRBV2 and TRBJ2-2, is EPEVTQTPSHQVTQMGQEVILRCVPISNHLYFYWYRQILGQKVEFLVSFYNNEISEKSEIFDDQFSVERPDGSNFTLKIRSTKLEDSAMYFCASGQEPRTNTGELFFGEGSRLTVL.